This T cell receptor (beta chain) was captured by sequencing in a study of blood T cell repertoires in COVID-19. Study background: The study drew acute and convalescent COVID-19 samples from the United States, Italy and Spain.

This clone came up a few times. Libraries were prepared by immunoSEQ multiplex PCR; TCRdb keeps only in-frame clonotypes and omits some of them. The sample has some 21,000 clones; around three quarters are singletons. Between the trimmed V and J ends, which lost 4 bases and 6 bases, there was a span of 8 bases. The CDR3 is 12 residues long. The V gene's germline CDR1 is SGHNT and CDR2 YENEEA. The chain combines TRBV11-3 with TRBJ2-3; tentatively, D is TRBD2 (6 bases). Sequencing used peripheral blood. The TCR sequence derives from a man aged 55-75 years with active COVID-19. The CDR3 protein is CASSSSGDTQYF. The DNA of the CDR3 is TGTGCCAGCAGCTCCAGCGGGGATACGCAGTATTTT.